This T cell receptor beta chain appears in the sequencing data of a study of blood T cell repertoires in COVID-19. About the study: PBMCs, B-cell-depleted T cells, or T cells provided the cDNA or gDNA that made up the material.

Original data processing: It was from reference gene primer amplification that nucleated cell counts were estimated. TCRdb keeps only in-frame clones here, not all; method: immunoSEQ multiplex PCR. The V and J calls and clone size were taken over from that table, and D and trimming were inferred from the DNA. The sample lists roughly 110,000 clones, roughly 89% occurring once. The sample was peripheral blood. The receptor was isolated from a human donor with acute or convalescent COVID-19. The donor label of this sample is uncertain.

The DNA for the CDR3 is TGTGCCAGCAGCTGGGACAGGGGTAATGAAAAACTGTTTTTT. It codes for CASSWDRGNEKLFF. The rearrangement uses TRBV7-2 and TRBJ1-4; 10 nucleotides align to TRBD1. The junction had 0 bases not matched to a gene; V was cut back by 4 bases and J by 4 bases. Germline-derived CDR1 and CDR2 are SGHTA and FQGNSA. The CDR3 runs to 14 residues.